A selection of T cell receptor beta chains follows, all from one sample in a study of graft-versus-host responses after intestinal transplantation. No antigen has been assigned to these receptors. Some clones are missing from TCRdb's copy, which holds only in-frame ones; the method was immunoSEQ multiplex PCR. Of about 120,000 clones in the sample, roughly 91% were seen once. This sample comprised unstimulated CD4+ T cells sorted from spleen or lymph node cells, obtained before intestinal transplant. Every receptor here comes from a human donor who received an intestinal transplant. Both conserved end residues are part of each CDR3. Each record gives: CDR3 protein, CDR3 DNA, D gene, V gene, J gene, clone size. The D gene is left open where the match is weak. Size values are once, few and many counts, or a class for expanded clones, and some rows have none.

CDR3 protein: CASSLVLNGRGSYNEQFF
CDR3 DNA: TGTGCCAGCAGCTTAGTCTTAAACGGAAGGGGCTCCTACAATGAGCAGTTCTTC
D gene: NA
V gene: TRBV7-9
J gene: TRBJ2-1
clone size: NA

CDR3 protein: CASSHGNTEAFF
CDR3 DNA: TGTGCCAGCAGTCACGGGAACACTGAAGCTTTCTTT
D gene: NA
V gene: TRBV6-5
J gene: TRBJ1-1
clone size: NA

CDR3 protein: CASSVHVGKTQYF
CDR3 DNA: TGTGCCAGCAGCGTTCATGTGGGGAAGACCCAGTACTTC
D gene: NA
V gene: TRBV11-2
J gene: TRBJ2-5
clone size: NA

CDR3 protein: CASRLGLKPYNEQFF
CDR3 DNA: TGTGCCAGCAGACTCGGACTAAAACCCTACAATGAGCAGTTCTTC
D gene: NA
V gene: TRBV6-5
J gene: TRBJ2-1
clone size: NA

CDR3 protein: CASSLGSTNTGELFF
CDR3 DNA: TGTGCCAGCAGCTTAGGCAGCACGAACACCGGGGAGCTGTTTTTT
D gene: NA
V gene: TRBV7-2
J gene: TRBJ2-2
clone size: few

CDR3 protein: CASSQGGQVSYEQYF
CDR3 DNA: TGCGCCAGCAGCCAAGGGGGGCAGGTTTCCTACGAGCAGTACTTC
D gene: NA
V gene: TRBV4-1
J gene: TRBJ2-7
clone size: NA

CDR3 protein: CASSLGGTYGYTF
CDR3 DNA: TGTGCCAGCAGTTTAGGGGGAACCTATGGCTACACCTTC
D gene: NA
V gene: TRBV28
J gene: TRBJ1-2
clone size: NA

CDR3 protein: CASSYFGQGNTEAFF
CDR3 DNA: TGTGCCAGCAGTTACTTCGGACAGGGGAACACTGAAGCTTTCTTT
D gene: TRBD1
V gene: TRBV6-5
J gene: TRBJ1-1
clone size: NA

CDR3 protein: CASSLDPPGQGHEQYF
CDR3 DNA: TGCGCCAGCAGCTTGGACCCCCCGGGACAGGGTCACGAGCAGTACTTC
D gene: TRBD1
V gene: TRBV5-1
J gene: TRBJ2-7
clone size: NA

CDR3 protein: CASSLGAGASNEQFF
CDR3 DNA: TGTGCCAGCAGCTTAGGAGCGGGAGCGTCGAATGAGCAGTTCTTC
D gene: TRBD2
V gene: TRBV7-9
J gene: TRBJ2-1
clone size: NA

CDR3 protein: CASQQGTGSYNEQFF
CDR3 DNA: TGCGCCAGCCAACAGGGGACGGGCTCCTACAATGAGCAGTTCTTC
D gene: TRBD1
V gene: TRBV5-1
J gene: TRBJ2-1
clone size: NA

CDR3 protein: CASSFPGTVNKAFF
CDR3 DNA: TGTGCCAGCAGTTTCCCCGGGACAGTGAATAAAGCTTTCTTT
D gene: TRBD1
V gene: TRBV28
J gene: TRBJ1-1
clone size: NA

CDR3 protein: CASTLGTSGSHEQYF
CDR3 DNA: TGTGCCAGCACCCTCGGGACTAGCGGGAGCCACGAGCAGTACTTC
D gene: TRBD2
V gene: TRBV28
J gene: TRBJ2-7
clone size: NA

CDR3 protein: CATSVGLQPGQVNTEAFF
CDR3 DNA: TGTGCCACCAGCGTGGGGCTACAACCGGGACAGGTGAACACTGAAGCTTTCTTT
D gene: TRBD1
V gene: TRBV15
J gene: TRBJ1-1
clone size: NA

CDR3 protein: CASSIHRGPYEQYF
CDR3 DNA: TGTGCCAGCAGTATTCACAGGGGCCCCTACGAGCAGTACTTC
D gene: TRBD1
V gene: TRBV27
J gene: TRBJ2-7
clone size: NA

CDR3 protein: CASSSGQTILHEKLFF
CDR3 DNA: TGTGCCAGCAGTTCCGGACAGACTATCCTTCATGAAAAACTGTTTTTT
D gene: NA
V gene: TRBV28
J gene: TRBJ1-4
clone size: NA

CDR3 protein: CASSPKVWGLAFGNEQFF
CDR3 DNA: TGTGCCAGCAGCCCAAAAGTGTGGGGACTAGCCTTCGGAAATGAGCAGTTCTTC
D gene: TRBD2
V gene: TRBV9
J gene: TRBJ2-1
clone size: NA

CDR3 protein: CASSKFMNTEAFF
CDR3 DNA: TGTGCCAGCAGCAAATTTATGAACACTGAAGCTTTCTTT
D gene: NA
V gene: TRBV11-3
J gene: TRBJ1-1
clone size: NA

CDR3 protein: CASSKTGVYNEQFF
CDR3 DNA: TGTGCCAGCAGCAAAACGGGAGTTTACAATGAGCAGTTCTTC
D gene: NA
V gene: TRBV11-3
J gene: TRBJ2-1
clone size: NA

CDR3 protein: CASSVVAGVNNEQFF
CDR3 DNA: TGTGCCAGCAGCGTAGTGGCGGGAGTAAACAATGAGCAGTTCTTC
D gene: TRBD2
V gene: TRBV9
J gene: TRBJ2-1
clone size: once

CDR3 protein: CASSNRGPKEQYF
CDR3 DNA: TGTGCCAGCAGCAACCGGGGGCCCAAGGAGCAGTACTTC
D gene: NA
V gene: TRBV25-1
J gene: TRBJ2-7
clone size: NA

CDR3 protein: CASSPGPNEKLFF
CDR3 DNA: TGTGCCAGCAGCCCTGGACCTAATGAAAAACTGTTTTTT
D gene: NA
V gene: TRBV6-5
J gene: TRBJ1-4
clone size: NA

CDR3 protein: CASSLALNTEAFF
CDR3 DNA: TGTGCTAGCAGCTTAGCGCTGAACACTGAAGCTTTCTTT
D gene: NA
V gene: TRBV7-7
J gene: TRBJ1-1
clone size: NA

CDR3 protein: CASGGGGPPYGYTF
CDR3 DNA: TGTGCCAGCGGCGGCGGGGGGCCCCCCTATGGCTACACCTTC
D gene: NA
V gene: TRBV28
J gene: TRBJ1-2
clone size: NA

CDR3 protein: CASRRREKETQYF
CDR3 DNA: TGTGCCAGCAGGCGCCGGGAGAAAGAGACCCAGTACTTC
D gene: NA
V gene: TRBV2
J gene: TRBJ2-5
clone size: NA

CDR3 protein: CASSLVPGIKFF
CDR3 DNA: TGTGCCAGCAGCTTGGTCCCCGGGATCAAGTTCTTC
D gene: NA
V gene: TRBV5-6
J gene: TRBJ2-1
clone size: NA

CDR3 protein: CSVTGTGAQETQYF
CDR3 DNA: TGCAGCGTCACCGGGACAGGGGCACAAGAGACCCAGTACTTC
D gene: TRBD1
V gene: TRBV29-1
J gene: TRBJ2-5
clone size: NA

CDR3 protein: CARSWQGQGDSEEEEEQFF
CDR3 DNA: TGTGCCAGAAGCTGGCAGGGACAGGGGGATTCGGAGGAAGAGGAGGAGCAGTTCTTC
D gene: TRBD1
V gene: TRBV5-3
J gene: TRBJ2-1
clone size: NA

CDR3 protein: CASSQEWDSTEAFF
CDR3 DNA: TGTGCCAGCAGCCAAGAGTGGGACTCTACGGAGGCTTTCTTT
D gene: NA
V gene: TRBV4-2
J gene: TRBJ1-1
clone size: NA

CDR3 protein: CASRVNSNQPQHF
CDR3 DNA: TGCGCCAGCAGAGTTAATAGCAATCAGCCCCAGCATTTT
D gene: NA
V gene: TRBV5-1
J gene: TRBJ1-5
clone size: NA

CDR3 protein: CASRLAQSTDTQYF
CDR3 DNA: TGTGCCAGTCGACTAGCGCAGAGCACAGATACGCAGTATTTT
D gene: TRBD2
V gene: TRBV28
J gene: TRBJ2-3
clone size: NA

CDR3 protein: CASSQDRNLPTSGSYEQYF
CDR3 DNA: TGCGCCAGCAGCCAAGACAGGAATCTCCCGACTAGCGGTTCCTACGAGCAGTACTTC
D gene: TRBD2
V gene: TRBV4-1
J gene: TRBJ2-7
clone size: NA

CDR3 protein: CASSQEVTEPAYEQYF
CDR3 DNA: TGCGCCAGCAGCCAAGAAGTAACAGAACCTGCCTACGAGCAGTACTTC
D gene: NA
V gene: TRBV4-1
J gene: TRBJ2-7
clone size: NA

CDR3 protein: CASSSQGAGNEQFF
CDR3 DNA: TGTGCCAGCAGTAGCCAGGGGGCAGGGAATGAGCAGTTCTTC
D gene: NA
V gene: TRBV21-1
J gene: TRBJ2-1
clone size: NA

CDR3 protein: CASRRQGGADYGYTF
CDR3 DNA: TGTGCCAGCAGGCGCCAGGGGGGGGCGGACTATGGCTACACCTTC
D gene: TRBD1
V gene: TRBV27
J gene: TRBJ1-2
clone size: NA

CDR3 protein: CASSLILRESTDTQYF
CDR3 DNA: TGTGCCAGCAGCTTAATCCTGAGGGAGAGCACAGATACGCAGTATTTT
D gene: NA
V gene: TRBV5-6
J gene: TRBJ2-3
clone size: NA

CDR3 protein: CASERRGVGGQYF
CDR3 DNA: TGTGCCAGCGAAAGAAGGGGTGTTGGGGGGCAGTACTTC
D gene: NA
V gene: TRBV2
J gene: TRBJ2-7
clone size: NA

CDR3 protein: CASSLSLAGAGTQYF
CDR3 DNA: TGTGCCAGCAGTTTAAGTCTAGCGGGAGCGGGTACGCAGTATTTT
D gene: TRBD2
V gene: TRBV28
J gene: TRBJ2-3
clone size: NA

CDR3 protein: CASSNGKGLRGYGELFF
CDR3 DNA: TGTGCCAGCAGCAACGGGAAGGGACTAAGAGGCTACGGGGAGCTGTTTTTT
D gene: NA
V gene: TRBV21-1
J gene: TRBJ2-2
clone size: NA

CDR3 protein: CAWKPGQGTYGYTF
CDR3 DNA: TGTGCCTGGAAGCCGGGACAGGGAACCTATGGCTACACCTTC
D gene: TRBD1
V gene: TRBV30
J gene: TRBJ1-2
clone size: NA

CDR3 protein: CASSAFWGLNQPQHF
CDR3 DNA: TGTGCCAGCAGTGCGTTCTGGGGCCTTAATCAGCCCCAGCATTTT
D gene: NA
V gene: TRBV6-1
J gene: TRBJ1-5
clone size: NA

CDR3 protein: CASSLERPHGDEQFF
CDR3 DNA: TGCGCCAGCAGCTTGGAACGACCTCATGGGGATGAGCAGTTCTTC
D gene: NA
V gene: TRBV5-1
J gene: TRBJ2-1
clone size: once

CDR3 protein: CASSSGQDYGYTF
CDR3 DNA: TGCGCCAGCAGCTCCGGACAGGACTATGGCTACACCTTC
D gene: TRBD1
V gene: TRBV5-1
J gene: TRBJ1-2
clone size: NA

CDR3 protein: CASGREGLTGELFF
CDR3 DNA: TGTGCCAGCGGGCGGGAGGGCCTAACCGGGGAGCTGTTTTTT
D gene: TRBD2
V gene: TRBV2
J gene: TRBJ2-2
clone size: NA

CDR3 protein: CASREGLAVYNEQFF
CDR3 DNA: TGTGCCAGCAGGGAGGGACTAGCGGTCTACAATGAGCAGTTCTTC
D gene: TRBD2
V gene: TRBV5-6
J gene: TRBJ2-1
clone size: NA

CDR3 protein: CASSPGPARYF
CDR3 DNA: TGTGCCAGCAGTCCGGGACCCGCGCGGTACTTC
D gene: NA
V gene: TRBV2
J gene: TRBJ2-7
clone size: NA

CDR3 protein: CSVGQGLDYGYTF
CDR3 DNA: TGCAGCGTTGGGCAGGGGCTGGACTATGGCTACACCTTC
D gene: NA
V gene: TRBV29-1
J gene: TRBJ1-2
clone size: NA

CDR3 protein: CASSLAASEFF
CDR3 DNA: TGTGCCAGCAGTTTAGCAGCTAGCGAGTTCTTC
D gene: NA
V gene: TRBV28
J gene: TRBJ2-1
clone size: NA

CDR3 protein: CASSGLAGGRNEQFF
CDR3 DNA: TGTGCCAGCAGCGGCCTAGCGGGAGGGCGGAATGAGCAGTTCTTC
D gene: TRBD2
V gene: TRBV9
J gene: TRBJ2-1
clone size: NA

CDR3 protein: CASSYSGSKGYEQYF
CDR3 DNA: TGTGCCAGCAGTTACTCGGGGTCTAAGGGCTACGAGCAGTACTTC
D gene: NA
V gene: TRBV6-5
J gene: TRBJ2-7
clone size: NA

CDR3 protein: CAWGREDTEAFF
CDR3 DNA: TGTGCCTGGGGACGGGAAGACACTGAAGCTTTCTTT
D gene: NA
V gene: TRBV30
J gene: TRBJ1-1
clone size: NA

CDR3 protein: CASSYRQAYEQYF
CDR3 DNA: TGTGCCAGCAGTTACCGGCAGGCATACGAGCAGTACTTC
D gene: NA
V gene: TRBV6-6
J gene: TRBJ2-7
clone size: NA

CDR3 protein: CASSSKLWGGSYEQYF
CDR3 DNA: TGTGCCAGCAGCTCAAAATTATGGGGCGGTTCCTACGAGCAGTACTTC
D gene: NA
V gene: TRBV7-8
J gene: TRBJ2-7
clone size: NA